The 31 T cell receptor beta chains in this list originate from one sample, sequenced in a study of blood T cell repertoires in COVID-19. Clones were sequenced by immunoSEQ multiplex PCR, and TCRdb holds only the in-frame ones, with some missing. Counted here are some 130,000 clones, about 79% occurring once; the ten biggest clones make up 3% to 4.5%. The sample comprised peripheral blood. The receptor source for this set is a woman aged 80 or over with acute or convalescent COVID-19.

This chain connects TRBV29-1 to TRBJ1-2; no definite D call. Germline V lookup: CDR1 SQVTM, CDR2 ANQGSEA. V was trimmed by 3 bases and J by 7 bases, leaving 18 bases between them. This CDR3 spans 14 amino acids. CDR3: CSVDNSGREGGYTF. The DNA for the CDR3 is TGCAGCGTTGACAATTCGGGGAGGGAGGGTGGCTACACCTTC. The full variable domain, its missing parts supplied by reference TRBV29-1 and TRBJ1-2, is SAVISQKPSRDICQRGTSLTIQCQVDSQVTMMFWYRQQPGQSLTLIATANQGSEATYESGFVIDKFPISRPNLTFSTLTVSNMSPEDSSIYLCSVDNSGREGGYTFGSGTRLTVV.

This rearrangement joins TRBV6-6 to TRBJ2-7; D is possibly TRBD2 (6 bases). V was clipped by 7 bases and J by 6 bases, with 16 bases between them. Germline V gene sequence: CDR1 MNHNY, CDR2 SVGAGI (reference sequence). This CDR3 is 13 amino acids long. The CDR3 DNA is TGTGCCAGCACCCCACCGGGGCGGGGCGAGCAGTACTTC. It encodes CASTPPGRGEQYF.

This clone has just a few counts. V and J are TRBV5-4 and TRBJ2-7; 10 bases align to TRBD2. The CDR3 consists of 14 residues. Germline assignment: CDR1 SGHNT and CDR2 YYREEE (reference sequence). V lost 4 bases, J lost 2 bases, and 3 bases stayed unmatched. CDR3 nucleotides: TGTGCCAGCAGCCACACTAGCGGGGCCTACGAGCAGTACTTC. Its translation is CASSHTSGAYEQYF.

V and J are TRBV27 and TRBJ2-7, with a tentative D call TRBD2 (6 bases). Trimming cost V 5 bases and J 3 bases, with 14 bases left between them. The CDR3 is made up of 14 amino acids. The V gene's germline CDR1 is MNHEY and CDR2 SMNVEV (reference sequence). CDR3 sequence reads: CASSTRTTNYEQYF. The CDR3 nucleotides read TGTGCCAGCAGTACCCGGACTACTAACTACGAGCAGTACTTC.

The rearrangement links TRBV29-1 to TRBJ2-5; D is ambiguous. Trimming took 5 bases from V and 4 from J, leaving 5 bases between them. CDR3 length: 10 amino acids. Germline V gene lookup returns CDR1 SQVTM and CDR2 ANQGSEA. CDR3 sequence reads: CSVSLETQYF. The CDR3 region has the DNA TGCAGCGTTTCTTTAGAGACCCAGTACTTC.

V usage is TRBV5-4 and J usage is TRBJ1-2, with TRBD1 as a possible D gene (5 bases). With 0 bases removed from V and 5 bases from J, the gap between germline ends came to 8 bases. CDR1 is SGHNT and CDR2 is YYREEE in the germline V gene (reference sequence). This CDR3 contains 13 residues. CDR3 in DNA: TGTGCCAGCAGCTTGGACGGGGGGTATGGCTACACCTTC. It translates to CASSLDGGYGYTF.

This clone was seen a handful of times. The genes are TRBV5-6 and TRBJ2-7; tentative D call: TRBD2 (6 bases). V lost 5 bases to trimming and J lost 4 bases, with 10 bases between them. CDR3 length: 12 amino acids. Germline assignment: CDR1 SGHDT and CDR2 YYEEEE. DNA of the CDR3: TGTGCCAGCAGTAATGGACTATACGAGCAGTACTTC. It yields the protein CASSNGLYEQYF. Variable domain in full (rest from reference TRBV5-6 and TRBJ2-7): DAGVTQSPTHLIKTRGQQVTLRCSPKSGHDTVSWYQQALGQGPQFIFQYYEEEERQRGNFPDRFSGHQFPNYSSELNVNALLLGDSALYLCASSNGLYEQYFGPGTRLTVT.

The chain employs TRBV7-9 and TRBJ2-1; 9 positions agree with TRBD2. Per the germline V gene, CDR1 is SEHNR and CDR2 is FQNEAQ (reference sequence). The trim removed 2 bases at V and 3 bases at J, leaving 8 bases unmatched. The length of the CDR3 is 17 residues. The CDR3 protein is CASSLTGGGAGYNEQFF. DNA of the CDR3: TGTGCCAGCAGCTTAACGGGCGGGGGGGCTGGCTACAATGAGCAGTTCTTC.

This clone turned up a few times. This rearrangement joins TRBV4-3 to TRBJ2-2; D is perhaps TRBD1 (5 bases). The germline CDR1 and CDR2 sequences are LGHNA and YSLEER. Trimming took 0 bases from V and 6 from J, leaving 11 bases between them. The CDR3 totals 15 residues. The chain's CDR3 is CASSQDFNRPGELFF. For the CDR3, the DNA is TGCGCCAGCAGCCAAGATTTTAACAGGCCCGGGGAGCTGTTTTTT.

A few counts support this clone. The sample carries other DNA sequences with the same CDR3. V and J are TRBV7-9 and TRBJ1-2; 7 positions agree with TRBD1. With V trimmed by 0 bases and J by 4 bases, 8 bases remained unmatched. Germline V gene lookup returns CDR1 SEHNR and CDR2 FQNEAQ (reference sequence). The CDR3 has 16 amino acids. The CDR3 is CASSLALRGRGYGYTF. In DNA form, the CDR3 reads TGTGCCAGCAGCTTAGCGTTGAGGGGGCGCGGCTATGGCTACACCTTC.

V is TRBV7-2 and J is TRBJ1-4; D remains ambiguous. Deletions cut 3 bases from V and 5 bases from J, with 13 bases between. The germline V gene encodes CDR1 SGHTA and CDR2 FQGNSA. The CDR3 covers 15 residues. CDR3 DNA sequence: TGTGCCAGCAGCTTCCTAGGCGCCGGGAATGAAAAACTGTTTTTT. Protein: CASSFLGAGNEKLFF.

This clone showed up just a few times. The chain couples TRBV6-1 to TRBJ2-7, with 10 bases lining up with TRBD1. The CDR3 covers 15 residues. Germline lookup yields CDR1 MNHNS and CDR2 SASEGT. Trimming at V came to 2 bases and at J to 4 bases, leaving 5 bases not matched to a gene. CDR3 residues: CASSEFRQGAYEQYF. The CDR3 region has the DNA TGTGCCAGCAGTGAATTCAGACAGGGGGCTTACGAGCAGTACTTC.

The chain couples TRBV4-2 to TRBJ1-1, with a weak D call TRBD1 (5 bases). The CDR3 runs to 15 residues. Trimming pared 0 bases from V and 6 bases from J, leaving 14 bases between. The germline CDR1 and CDR2 sequences are LGHNA and YNFKEQ. CDR3 region: CASSQDRGGWAEAFF. CDR3 bases: TGTGCCAGCAGCCAAGATAGGGGAGGGTGGGCTGAAGCTTTCTTT.

The chain has TRBV7-3 and TRBJ2-1, with D possibly matching TRBD1 (6 bases). V was cut by 6 bases and J by 6 bases, with 12 bases left in between. Germline loops: CDR1 SGHTA, CDR2 FQGTGA. The CDR3 has 13 amino acids. CDR3: CASRGAGLNEQFF. In nucleotides, the CDR3 is TGTGCCAGCAGGGGGGCAGGTCTCAATGAGCAGTTCTTC.

The count of this clone is one. The chain has TRBV18 and TRBJ1-5, with D unclear. Trimming took 3 bases from V and 7 from J, leaving 7 bases between them. CDR1 and CDR2 from the germline V gene are KGHSH and LQKENI. CDR3 size: 12 residues. For the CDR3, the DNA is TGTGCCAGCTCACCGCGAGAACAGCCCCAGCATTTT. Protein sequence: CASSPREQPQHF.

The chain is built from TRBV11-2 and TRBJ2-1; 9 bases match TRBD2. Germline values: CDR1 SGHAT, CDR2 FQNNGV. The CDR3 loop spans 15 amino acids. The V gene end was trimmed by 6 bases and the J gene end by 1 base; junction bases not matched to a gene: 4. CDR3 in DNA: TGTGCCAGCAGACTAGCGGGTACATCCTACAATGAGCAGTTCTTC. It translates to CASRLAGTSYNEQFF.

The V gene is TRBV18, the J gene TRBJ1-5; D remains ambiguous. The CDR3 consists of 13 residues. Trimming cost V 2 bases and J 3 bases, with 5 bases left between them. From germline, CDR1 is KGHSH and CDR2 LQKENI. The CDR3 DNA is TGTGCCAGCTCACCAGAAGCCAATCAGCCCCAGCATTTT. As protein: CASSPEANQPQHF.

This clone was recorded a few times. The chain is built from TRBV6-5 and TRBJ1-2; tentative D call: TRBD1 (6 bases). The V gene lost 2 bases and the J gene lost 7 bases, with 20 bases spanning the gap. The germline CDR1 and CDR2 sequences are MNHEY and SVGAGI. CDR3 length: 16 residues. DNA of the CDR3: TGTGCCAGCAGTTACGAGGCAGGGGTGTCCTATGGTGGCTACACCTTC. Its translation is CASSYEAGVSYGGYTF.

This clone was counted between two and nine times. The chain is built from TRBV5-8 and TRBJ1-2; D might be TRBD1 (5 bases). The length of the CDR3 is 16 residues. CDR1 is SGHTS and CDR2 is YDEGEE in the germline V gene. Deletions cut 4 bases from V and 4 bases from J, with 20 bases between. The CDR3 bases are TGTGCCAGCAGCCCGGAGGGGCCAGGGTGGGCCTATGGCTACACCTTC. Translated, it gives CASSPEGPGWAYGYTF.

The gene calls are TRBV25-1 and TRBJ1-5; 9 bases fit TRBD1. Per the germline V gene, CDR1 is MGHDK and CDR2 is SYGVNS. Unmatched junction bases numbered 11, after V lost 2 bases and J lost 9 bases. CDR3 size: 16 residues. The CDR3 nucleotides read TGTGCCAGCAGTGAAAAGGGTGGGACAGGGTTTTGGCCCCAGCATTTT. This encodes CASSEKGGTGFWPQHF. The full variable domain, completed using reference TRBV25-1 and TRBJ1-5, is EADIYQTPRYLVIGTGKKITLECSQTMGHDKMYWYQQDPGMELHLIHYSYGVNSTEKGDLSSESTVSRIRTEHFPLTLESARPSHTSQYLCASSEKGGTGFWPQHFGDGTRLSIL.

This chain connects TRBV5-1 to TRBJ2-7, with a weak D call TRBD1 (5 bases). The V end was cut by 7 bases, the J end by 3 bases, with 11 bases between. In germline, CDR1 is SGHRS, CDR2 YFSETQ. The CDR3 has 12 amino acids. DNA of the CDR3: TGCGCCAGCCATCAGGGAATCTACGAGCAGTACTTC. Encoded protein: CASHQGIYEQYF.

This chain connects TRBV2 to TRBJ2-3; 7 positions match TRBD2. J was trimmed by 3 bases and V by 6 bases; bases with no gene match: 3. From germline, CDR1 is SNHLY and CDR2 FYNNEI. This CDR3 region has 13 residues. The CDR3 sequence: CASRTSETDTQYF. The CDR3 DNA reads TGTGCCAGCAGAACTAGCGAGACAGATACGCAGTATTTT.

The CDR3, as DNA: TGCGCCAGCAGTGAGTGCGACTTATCTACGAACGAGCAGTACTTC. It encodes CASSECDLSTNEQYF. J is TRBJ2-7 and V is TRBV10-1, with D unclear. The germline gives CDR1 WNHNN, CDR2 SYGVQD (reference sequence). The CDR3 length is 15 residues. V lost 1 base to trimming and J lost 5 bases, with 15 bases between them.

The rearrangement links TRBV18 to TRBJ1-2; a possible D gene is TRBD1 (6 bases). The ends were cut back, 2 bases at V and 5 bases at J, with 12 bases in the middle. The CDR3 consists of 14 residues. Germline values: CDR1 KGHSH, CDR2 LQKENI. The CDR3 nucleotides read TGTGCCAGCTCACCAACAGGGAAAGATTATGGCTACACCTTC. The encoded protein is CASSPTGKDYGYTF.

This chain uses TRBV21-1 with TRBJ1-2; TRBD1 was called by the table and not checked on the DNA. TRBV21-1 is assigned pseudogene status. This CDR3 is 19 amino acids long. The CDR3 spells CASSHYRDREAQGPLGYTF. The CDR3 DNA reads as TGTGCCAGCAGTCACTACCGGGACAGGGAGGCCCAAGGACCCCTAGGCTACACCTTC.

The chain is built from TRBV6-5 and TRBJ2-1; TRBD1 aligns across 9 bases. This CDR3 contains 14 residues. J lost 8 bases, V lost 4 bases, and 6 bases had no gene match. CDR1 is MNHEY and CDR2 is SVGAGI in the germline V gene. The CDR3 bases are TGTGCCAGCAGTTCCGGGACAGGGCCTTATGAGCAGTTCTTC. This translates into CASSSGTGPYEQFF.

The chain is built from TRBV9 and TRBJ2-3; D perhaps matches TRBD2 (7 bases). From germline, CDR1 is SGDLS and CDR2 YYNGEE. The V end was cut by 2 bases, the J end by 3 bases, with 19 bases between. This CDR3 is 17 amino acids long. This chain's CDR3 is CASSVLGGAFGTDTQYF. The CDR3 coding sequence is TGTGCCAGCAGCGTGTTAGGGGGGGCGTTTGGGACAGATACGCAGTATTTT.

V usage is TRBV20-1 and J usage is TRBJ2-1; 12 nucleotides match TRBD2. This CDR3 has 15 amino acids. CDR1 is DFQATT, CDR2 SNEGSKA, per germline (reference sequence). V gave up 3 bases and J gave up 4 bases; unmatched junction bases: 4. CDR3 coding DNA: TGCAGTGCTAGTCCAGGACTAGCGGGATACAATGAGCAGTTCTTC. Translation gives CSASPGLAGYNEQFF.

This chain links TRBV19 with TRBJ2-5; D is perhaps TRBD1 (5 bases). Germline V CDR1 and CDR2: LNHDA, SQIVND (reference sequence). The ends were cut back, 3 bases at V and 0 bases at J, with 14 bases in the middle. There are 16 residues in the CDR3. The CDR3 bases are TGTGCCAGTAGTATTCATAGGGCAGGGTACCAAGAGACCCAGTACTTC. Amino acids: CASSIHRAGYQETQYF. Filled out from reference TRBV19 and TRBJ2-5, the complete variable domain reads DGGITQSPKYLFRKEGQNVTLSCEQNLNHDAMYWYRQDPGQGLRLIYYSQIVNDFQKGDIAEGYSVSREKKESFPLTVTSAQKNPTAFYLCASSIHRAGYQETQYFGPGTRLLVL.

This chain links TRBV6-5 with TRBJ1-2; 9 positions agree with TRBD1. This CDR3 has 15 residues. After removal of 6 bases from V and 7 bases from J, the junction contained 12 bases not matched to a gene. Looked up from germline, CDR1 is MNHEY and CDR2 is SVGAGI. CDR3 sequence: CASSPGTGRWVGYTF. DNA of the CDR3: TGTGCCAGCAGCCCCGGGACAGGGAGGTGGGTTGGCTACACCTTC.

The chain joins TRBV11-3 to TRBJ2-7; tentative D call: TRBD1 (5 bases). The CDR3 length is 16 residues. The germline V gene encodes CDR1 SGHNT and CDR2 YENEEA. The V and J ends lost 3 bases and 0 bases respectively, with 15 bases between them. CDR3 sequence: CASSLGGHPGSYEQYF. The CDR3 nucleotides are TGTGCCAGCAGCTTGGGTGGACACCCTGGCTCCTACGAGCAGTACTTC.